The 17 T cell receptor beta chains given below trace back to one sample, sequenced in a study of T cell repertoires in cytomegalovirus infection. TCRdb passed the reads through MiXCR, listing each CDR3 protein once. The sample lists 600,000 to 800,000 distinct CDR3 sequences; roughly 26% were seen once. Sequencing input: CD8+ T cells from PBMCs. All receptors come from a human donor in good health (CMV status not recorded). Some clones in this sample may be carry-over from other donors' samples.

This clonotype was detected only a few times. The V and J genes are TRBV28 and TRBJ2-3; 8 positions match TRBD2. From germline, CDR1 is MDHEN and CDR2 SYDVKM. The CDR3 runs 16 residues. The J segment lost 0 bases and the V segment lost 4 bases, leaving 6 bases of the junction unmatched. The CDR3 DNA follows: TGTGCCAGCAGTTGGGTTAGCGGGACTAGCACAGATACGCAGTATTTT. Encoded protein: CASSWVSGTSTDTQYF.

On this clonotype: One end of the junction is discordant with germline, which a read error may explain. The V call is TRBV7-8, the J call TRBJ1-6, with 9 bases identical to TRBD1. The length of the CDR3 is 21 residues. Germline V gives CDR1 SGHVS, CDR2 FQNEAQ. CDR3 amino acids: CVSSHDRDRAISYAHNSPLHF. CDR3 coding DNA: TGTGTCAGCAGCCATGACCGGGACAGGGCAATCTCTTACGCTCATAATTCACCCCTCCACTTT.

This clonotype has ten or more counts. The rearrangement links TRBV7-2 to TRBJ1-4, with TRBD1 as a possible D gene (6 bases). CDR1 and CDR2 from the germline V gene are SGHTA and FQGNSA. This CDR3 spans 13 amino acids. Trimming took 8 bases from V and 3 from J, leaving 10 bases between them. CDR3 sequence (DNA): TGTGCCAGCCGGGGGCCTCCTAATGAAAAACTGTTTTTT. Translating it yields CASRGPPNEKLFF.

This clonotype was seen a handful of times. CDR3 loop: CASSLGRGLSRYGYTF. CDR3 in DNA: TGTGCCAGCAGTTTGGGTAGAGGCTTATCGCGCTATGGCTACACCTTC. The V gene is TRBV28, the J gene TRBJ1-2; D call uncertain. The CDR3 length is 16 residues. Looked up from germline, CDR1 is MDHEN and CDR2 is SYDVKM. Between the trimmed V and J ends, which lost 3 bases and 4 bases, there was a span of 18 bases.

In its sample, this clonotype was seen a few times. The chain's CDR3 is CSVVNGTDTQYF. CDR3 sequence (DNA): TGCAGCGTTGTTAACGGCACAGATACGCAGTATTTT. The chain recombines TRBV29-1 with TRBJ2-3; D ambiguous. V lost 4 bases to trimming and J lost 1 base, with 6 bases between them. The CDR3 runs to 12 residues. Looked up from germline, CDR1 is SQVTM and CDR2 is ANQGSEA.

A word on this clonotype: At one end, the junction sequence differs from germline, possibly due to a read error. The chain carries TRBV7-7 and TRBJ2-2; D is ambiguous. Germline CDR1 and CDR2: SSHAT and FNYEAQ (reference sequence). There are 15 residues in the CDR3. CDR3 sequence (DNA): TGTGCTAGCAGCCCCACCGACACCCGCACCGGGGAGCTGTTTTTT. Amino acids: CASSPTDTRTGELFF. Combining the CDR3 with reference TRBV7-7 and TRBJ2-2 gives the whole variable domain GAGVSQSPRYKVTKRGQDVTLRCDPISSHATLYWYQQALGQGPEFLTYFNYEAQPDKSGLPSDRFSAERPEGSISTLTIQRTEQRDSAMYRCASSPTDTRTGELFFGEGSRLTVL.

This rearrangement joins TRBV9 to TRBJ2-1; 11 bases are shared with TRBD2. The V gene end was trimmed by 3 bases and the J gene end by 8 bases; junction bases not matched to a gene: 7. This CDR3 region has 15 residues. Germline V CDR1 and CDR2: SGDLS, YYNGEE. The CDR3 DNA reads as TGTGCCAGCAGCGCTAGCGGGGGGACCTTTGATGAGCAGTTCTTC. It is translated as CASSASGGTFDEQFF.

The gene calls are TRBV6-5 and TRBJ2-1; D gene uncertain. Germline values: CDR1 MNHEY, CDR2 SVGAGI. The CDR3 totals 11 residues. V was clipped by 8 bases and J by 6 bases, with 8 bases between them. CDR3: CASLSGNEQFF. The CDR3 region has the DNA TGTGCCAGCCTTTCGGGCAATGAGCAGTTCTTC.

This clonotype has ten or more counts. The rearrangement links TRBV7-9 to TRBJ1-1, with no clear D. This CDR3 spans 13 amino acids. Trimming took off 4 bases at V and 3 bases at J, with 9 bases between the two ends. Germline CDR1 SEHNR, CDR2 FQNEAQ (reference sequence). The CDR3 sequence is CASSSLWDTEAFF. Here the CDR3 DNA reads TGTGCCAGCAGCTCACTTTGGGACACTGAAGCTTTCTTT.

This clonotype was counted at least ten times. The V gene is TRBV6-1, the J gene TRBJ2-1, with no clear D. CDR3 length: 12 amino acids. The V gene's germline CDR1 is MNHNS and CDR2 SASEGT. V was pared by 10 bases and J by 12 bases, with 19 bases between. The CDR3 DNA is TGTGCCACCCGGACGGTGGTTAACGGGCAGTTCTTC. This translates into CATRTVVNGQFF.

This clonotype has more than one count but fewer than ten. V is TRBV12-5 and J is TRBJ1-1; D might be TRBD1 (5 bases). V was clipped by 0 bases and J by 3 bases, with 17 bases between them. CDR1 and CDR2 from the germline V gene are LGHNT and FRNRAP. CDR3 length equals 17 residues. CDR3 in amino acids: CASGLVLYGAVDTEAFF. CDR3 nucleotides: TGTGCTAGTGGTTTGGTACTTTACGGGGCTGTCGACACTGAAGCTTTCTTT.

This clonotype has at least ten counts. This sequence joins TRBV28 and TRBJ2-3, with D uncertain. Trimming removed 6 bases at V and 7 bases at J, with 14 bases between. There are 13 residues in the CDR3. Germline values: CDR1 MDHEN, CDR2 SYDVKM. The CDR3 sequence: CASSREVANTQYF. The CDR3 nucleotides read TGTGCCAGCAGCCGTGAAGTTGCAAATACGCAGTATTTT.

V gene TRBV6-1 combines with J gene TRBJ2-2; TRBD1 aligns across 8 bases. V lost 5 bases to trimming and J lost 4 bases; unmatched junction nucleotides: 6. The CDR3 contains 15 residues. CDR1 MNHNS and CDR2 SASEGT come from the germline V gene. In DNA form, the CDR3 reads TGTGCCAGCAGTCCCGGACAGGGCAGCACCGGGGAGCTGTTTTTT. Encoded protein: CASSPGQGSTGELFF.

A remark on this clonotype: Mismatch with germline at one junction end may stem from a read error. The chain couples TRBV7-6 to TRBJ2-3; possibly TRBD2 for D (6 bases). This CDR3 has 14 residues. Germline V gene sequence: CDR1 SGHVS, CDR2 FNYEAQ. As DNA, the CDR3 is TGTGTCAGCAGTTACCTCGGGAGCGCAGATACGCAGTATTTT. Translated, it gives CVSSYLGSADTQYF.

This clonotype is medium-sized (0.01 to 0.1%) by share. The chain uses TRBV7-8 and TRBJ2-1, with D perhaps TRBD2 (6 bases). Per the germline V gene, CDR1 is SGHVS and CDR2 is FQNEAQ. The CDR3 is 14 amino acids. V was pared by 1 base and J by 3 bases, with 7 bases between. This CDR3 is CASSLGLVYNEQFF. The CDR3 DNA reads TGTGCCAGCAGCTTAGGACTAGTCTACAATGAGCAGTTCTTC.

This clonotype was seen a handful of times. The gene calls are TRBV12-3 or TRBV12-4 and TRBJ2-5; 13 bases agree with TRBD2. The CDR3 sequence is 16 residues long. V trimming: 1 base; J trimming: 5 bases; junction bases outside the gene matches: 4. The CDR3 loop reads CASSLGLAGGAETQYF. In nucleotides, the CDR3 is TGTGCCAGCAGTTTAGGACTAGCGGGGGGCGCGGAGACCCAGTACTTC.

The genes are TRBV6-1 and TRBJ2-5; 8 positions match TRBD2. After removal of 6 bases from V and 4 bases from J, the junction contained 13 bases not matched to a gene. The CDR3 loop spans 16 amino acids. The germline gives CDR1 MNHNS, CDR2 SASEGT. CDR3 amino acids: CASSPFGGAAGETQYF. The CDR3 region has the DNA TGTGCCAGCAGCCCTTTCGGGGGGGCCGCAGGAGAGACCCAGTACTTC.